The clone carrying this TCR beta chain turned up a few times. Its antigen remains unknown. TCR alpha and TCR beta cDNA libraries carrying sample barcodes and UMIs came from 5'RACE with constant-segment primers. One entry per CDR3 protein results from TCRdb running MiXCR on the 5' RACE reads. The sample has hundreds of thousands of distinct CDR3 sequences; just over 20% are singletons. This record comes from a study of T-cell memory formation after mild COVID-19. The wider study: The TCR clusters were mostly specific to one donor. General study results and limits: In pre-infection memory, a portion of responding clones appeared, which suggested that cross-reactive memory joined. A second wave of clones peaked on day 37, and their SARS-CoV-2 specificity went unconfirmed.

The V end was cut by 6 bases, the J end by 6 bases, with 4 bases between. The CDR3 totals 10 residues. Sequenced sample: PBMCs or a T cell subset sorted from them (not recorded which). This TCR was recovered from an adult woman who had mild COVID-19 (a few samples of this study predate the infection). Cell type and time point are not known. The chain joins TRBV12-3 or TRBV12-4 to TRBJ2-3; no clear D gene. For the CDR3, the DNA is TGTGCCAGCAGAAGGGATACGCAGTATTTT. Encoded protein: CASRRDTQYF.